One sample yielded the 18 T cell receptor beta chains listed below, sequenced in a study of beta chain features in type 1 diabetes. For these TCRs, the target antigens are not known. Study results and limitations: Among patients with Type 1 diabetes, TCRB CDR3s were moderately but significantly shorter in every one of the four CD4+ subsets.

Reverse transcribing all isolated RNA meant expressed TCRB transcripts were sequenced. The protocol was immunoSEQ multiplex PCR, while the TCRdb copy is restricted to in-frame clones and leaves out a portion. This sample carries around 56,000 clones, 40% to 65% of them seen once, and the ten largest clones take roughly 2.6%. Sequencing was carried out using Tregs from blood. These receptors all stem from a woman between 35 and 50 years old with type 1 diabetes.

This clone was counted between two and nine times. This chain connects TRBV6-5 to TRBJ2-7; possible D gene TRBD2, 5 bases. The CDR3 is made up of 11 amino acids. The V gene lost 6 bases and the J gene lost 7 bases, with 10 bases spanning the gap. CDR1 MNHEY and CDR2 SVGAGI come from the germline V gene. The CDR3 protein is CASRIRGEQYF. DNA for the CDR3: TGTGCCAGCAGGATCCGGGGAGAGCAGTACTTC.

This clone was observed a handful of times. The V and J genes are TRBV29-1 and TRBJ2-3, with TRBD2 identical over 13 bases. J gave up 6 bases and V 5 bases, and 11 bases lay outside the gene matches. This CDR3 has 16 amino acids. Germline V lookup: CDR1 SQVTM, CDR2 ANQGSEA. CDR3 nucleotides: TGCAGCGTTATAAAGGGGACTAGCGGGGTGTCTGATACGCAGTATTTT. As protein: CSVIKGTSGVSDTQYF.

The V gene is TRBV18, the J gene TRBJ1-1; 9 bases agree with TRBD1. The CDR3 totals 14 residues. With 4 bases clipped from V and 5 bases from J, the junction kept 5 bases outside the gene matches. CDR1 and CDR2 (germline): KGHSH, LQKENI. Here the CDR3 DNA reads TGTGCCAGCTCACGAGGACAGGGGAGGACTGAAGCTTTCTTT. Its protein product is CASSRGQGRTEAFF.

The V call is TRBV5-4, the J call TRBJ2-1; D possibly corresponds to TRBD2 (5 bases). The CDR3 loop spans 16 amino acids. Germline CDR1 and CDR2: SGHNT and YYREEE (reference sequence). Trimming removed 3 bases at V and 7 bases at J, with 20 bases between. Written as DNA, the CDR3 is TGTGCCAGCAGCTCCGGGGTTACTACGCGGCTGAATGAGCAGTTCTTC. Protein sequence: CASSSGVTTRLNEQFF.

This clone has just a few counts. This chain links TRBV7-2 with TRBJ1-6; D possibly corresponds to TRBD1 (5 bases). Looked up from germline, CDR1 is SGHTA and CDR2 is FQGNSA. The CDR3 consists of 15 residues. Between the trimmed V and J ends, which lost 1 base and 9 bases, there was a span of 13 bases. The CDR3: CASSLEVGALSPLHF. The CDR3 DNA reads TGTGCCAGCAGCTTAGAGGTTGGGGCTCTTTCACCCCTCCACTTT.

This clone was seen only once. Additional DNA sequences in this sample encode the identical CDR3. The V gene is TRBV18, the J gene TRBJ2-1; 8 nucleotides line up with TRBD1. The CDR3 runs to 13 residues. With V trimmed by 5 bases and J by 6 bases, 3 bases remained unmatched. CDR1 and CDR2 (germline): KGHSH, LQKENI. The CDR3 region is CASSSGQGNEQFF. The CDR3 region has the DNA TGTGCCAGCTCATCTGGACAGGGCAATGAGCAGTTCTTC.

This clone was recorded a few times. The rearrangement links TRBV23-1 to TRBJ1-4; TRBD1 might be the D (6 bases). TRBV23-1 counts as an open reading frame of uncertain function. Trimming left V 0 bases short and J 7 bases short, with 18 bases between. The CDR3 is 17 residues long. DNA of the CDR3: TGCGCCAGCAGTCAATCCGATCAGGGGTGTTGTAGTGAAAAACTGTTTTTT. This codes for CASSQSDQGCCSEKLFF.

Only one count was recorded for this clone. The chain links TRBV5-1 to TRBJ1-1; tentative D call: TRBD1 (6 bases). This CDR3 has 13 residues. V shed 4 bases and J shed 8 bases, with 15 bases lying between them. CDR1 SGHRS and CDR2 YFSETQ come from the germline V gene. Here the CDR3 DNA reads TGCGCCAGCAGCGAAAACAGGGTAAACGAAGCTTTCTTT. Amino acid sequence: CASSENRVNEAFF.

The chain couples TRBV28 to TRBJ1-5; D is perhaps TRBD1 (6 bases). The CDR3 is made up of 16 amino acids. Germline CDR1 MDHEN, CDR2 SYDVKM. Trimming removed 6 bases at V and 0 bases at J, with 15 bases between. This CDR3 is CASSPLGQYSNQPQHF. The CDR3 nucleotides read TGTGCCAGCAGCCCCCTCGGACAGTATAGCAATCAGCCCCAGCATTTT. The full variable domain, completed using reference TRBV28 and TRBJ1-5, is DVKVTQSSRYLVKRTGEKVFLECVQDMDHENMFWYRQDPGLGLRLIYFSYDVKMKEKGDIPEGYSVSREKKERFSLILESASTNQTSMYLCASSPLGQYSNQPQHFGDGTRLSIL.

The J gene is TRBJ1-1, the V gene TRBV6-6; possibly TRBD1 for D (5 bases). Germline-derived CDR1 and CDR2 are MNHNY and SVGAGI (reference sequence). The CDR3 runs to 16 residues. Trimming removed 2 bases at V and 4 bases at J, with 17 bases between. CDR3 loop: CASSYDRQHASTEAFF. CDR3 bases: TGTGCCAGCAGTTACGACCGACAGCACGCATCCACTGAAGCTTTCTTT.

DNA of the CDR3: TGCAGTGCTAGAAACTATGAGCAGTTCTTC. This encodes CSARNYEQFF. The chain has TRBV20-1 and TRBJ2-1; no reliable D call. The CDR3 extends over 10 amino acids. Germline CDR1 is DFQATT and CDR2 is SNEGSKA (reference sequence). V dropped 2 bases and J dropped 8 bases, with 4 bases sitting between them.

The rearrangement joins TRBV29-1 to TRBJ2-1, with 16 bases matching TRBD2. This CDR3 region has 17 residues. Germline values: CDR1 SQVTM, CDR2 ANQGSEA. Unmatched junction bases numbered 3, after V lost 4 bases and J lost 0 bases. The CDR3 DNA is TGCAGCGTTGGGGGACTAGCGGGAGGGCGCTCCTACAATGAGCAGTTCTTC. Protein product: CSVGGLAGGRSYNEQFF.

This chain links TRBV7-2 with TRBJ1-2; D is undetermined. V lost 5 bases to trimming and J lost 4 bases, with 14 bases between them. The CDR3 is 14 amino acids. Per germline, CDR1 SGHTA and CDR2 FQGNSA. In DNA, the CDR3 is TGTGCCAGCAGCCTTCCCCTTGAGGGCTATGGCTACACCTTC. Translation gives CASSLPLEGYGYTF.

This clone has just a few counts. The chain joins TRBV19 to TRBJ1-5; 10 bases are shared with TRBD1. This CDR3 region has 15 residues. V shed 9 bases, J shed 2 bases, and the junction held 7 bases outside the gene matches. Germline V lookup: CDR1 LNHDA, CDR2 SQIVND (reference sequence). The CDR3 DNA is TGTGCCAGCACGATGACAGGGGGCGGCAATCAGCCCCAGCATTTT. Protein: CASTMTGGGNQPQHF.

This clone was picked up a small number of times. This sequence joins TRBV7-9 and TRBJ2-7, with 11 positions matching TRBD2. This CDR3 has 15 residues. With 5 bases clipped from V and 0 bases from J, the junction kept 3 bases outside the gene matches. Germline V lookup: CDR1 SEHNR, CDR2 FQNEAQ (reference sequence). This chain's CDR3 is CASSPSGGSSYEQYF. CDR3 bases: TGTGCCAGCAGCCCTAGCGGGGGGAGCTCCTACGAGCAGTACTTC. Full variable domain (remainder filled in from reference TRBV7-9 and TRBJ2-7): DTGVSQNPRHKITKRGQNVTFRCDPISEHNRLYWYRQTLGQGPEFLTYFQNEAQLEKSRLLSDRFSAERPKGSFSTLEIQRTEQGDSAMYLCASSPSGGSSYEQYFGPGTRLTVT.

The chain uses TRBV14 and TRBJ2-7; D remains ambiguous. Germline V gene data show CDR1 as SGHDN and CDR2 as FVKESK. The CDR3 is made up of 13 amino acids. Trimming took off 4 bases at V and 6 bases at J, with 13 bases between the two ends. This chain's CDR3 is CASSPTNLGEQYF. For the CDR3, the DNA is TGTGCCAGCAGCCCCACGAATCTAGGCGAGCAGTACTTC.

V and J are TRBV18 and TRBJ1-1; no firm D call. The CDR3 consists of 12 residues. Between the trimmed V and J ends, which lost 6 bases and 0 bases, there was a span of 5 bases. Germline V lookup: CDR1 KGHSH, CDR2 LQKENI. CDR3 sequence: CASSLMNTEAFF. DNA for the CDR3: TGTGCCAGCTCCCTAATGAACACTGAAGCTTTCTTT. Based on the CDR3 plus reference TRBV18 and TRBJ1-1, the full variable domain is NAGVMQNPRHLVRRRGQEARLRCSPMKGHSHVYWYRQLPEEGLKFMVYLQKENIIDESGMPKERFSAEFPKEGPSILRIQQVVRGDSAAYFCASSLMNTEAFFGQGTRLTVV.

This clone was picked up a small number of times. This chain links TRBV19 with TRBJ2-6, with 9 positions matching TRBD2. The V gene's germline CDR1 is LNHDA and CDR2 SQIVND (reference sequence). The CDR3 runs 15 residues. The J segment lost 4 bases and the V segment lost 6 bases, leaving 4 bases of the junction unmatched. The CDR3 coding sequence is TGTGCCAGTAGAGCGGGGGGCGCCGGGGCCAACGTCCTGACTTTC. Translating gives CASRAGGAGANVLTF.